These 29 T cell receptor beta chains were sequenced from one sample in a study of T cell repertoires in cytomegalovirus infection (dated by TCRdb to the late 2010s). This sample was sequenced with an Illumina HiSeq 1500. Using fastp at Q25 and MiXCR, TCRdb reprocessed the public reads and kept productive beta chains. Identical CDR3 proteins give one entry, which carries the most common genes and DNA. The sample yields about 250,000 distinct CDR3 sequences; around 15% were counted once. Less than 50% of the sample is held by the ten biggest clonotypes. Sequencing was carried out using CD8+ T cells from PBMCs. The source is a human donor in good health (CMV status not recorded). Some clones in this sample may be carry-over from other donors' samples.

This clonotype occurred many times. This chain links TRBV7-9 with TRBJ2-5; D gene ambiguous. Trimming cost V 2 bases and J 1 base, with 8 bases left between them. The CDR3 runs 14 residues. CDR1 is SEHNR and CDR2 is FQNEAQ in the germline V gene (reference sequence). CDR3 loop: CASSLWAVQETQYF. CDR3 DNA sequence: TGTGCCAGCAGCTTATGGGCAGTCCAAGAGACCCAGTACTTC.

This clonotype was detected ten times or more. This chain links TRBV7-2 with TRBJ2-2; D uncertain. The CDR3 has 13 amino acids. Germline CDR1 and CDR2: SGHTA and FQGNSA. Trimming stripped 1 base from V and 7 bases from J, with 7 bases between. Written as DNA, the CDR3 is TGTGCCAGCAGCTTAGGTTCAGTCGGGGAGCTGTTTTTT. Amino acid sequence: CASSLGSVGELFF. The full variable domain, in which reference TRBV7-2 and TRBJ2-2 provide the parts outside the CDR3, is GAGVSQSPSNKVTEKGKDVELRCDPISGHTALYWYRQSLGQGLEFLIYFQGNSAPDKSGLPSDRFSAERTGGSVSTLTIQRTQQEDSAVYLCASSLGSVGELFFGEGSRLTVL.

This clonotype appeared a single time. The chain joins TRBV6-1 to TRBJ1-5; TRBD1 might be the D (5 bases). The CDR3 contains 14 residues. V was shortened by 8 bases and J by 2 bases, with 13 bases between the two germline ends. Looked up from germline, CDR1 is MNHNS and CDR2 is SASEGT. This CDR3 reads CASYSGGGNQPQHF. The CDR3 DNA reads as TGTGCCAGCTATAGCGGGGGTGGCAATCAGCCCCAGCATTTT.

The gene calls are TRBV19 and TRBJ2-1; TRBD1 is a possible D gene (5 bases). CDR3 length: 15 amino acids. Trimming left V 3 bases short and J 3 bases short, with 12 bases between. The germline CDR1 and CDR2 sequences are LNHDA and SQIVND (reference sequence). The CDR3 DNA follows: TGTGCCAGTAGTATTATCAGGGATTTCTACAATGAGCAGTTCTTC. As protein: CASSIIRDFYNEQFF.

The chain has TRBV29-1 and TRBJ2-1; 7 nucleotides match TRBD1. Germline CDR1 SQVTM, CDR2 ANQGSEA. The CDR3 is 13 residues long. J gave up 6 bases and V 3 bases, and 5 bases lay outside the gene matches. The CDR3 protein is CSVEETGSNEQFF. The CDR3, as DNA: TGCAGCGTTGAGGAGACAGGGAGCAATGAGCAGTTCTTC.

This clonotype has a count of ten or more. This chain connects TRBV10-3 to TRBJ2-7; a weak D match, TRBD1 (5 bases). CDR1 is ENHRY, CDR2 SYGVKD, per germline. V lost 2 bases to trimming and J lost 1 base, with 6 bases between them. The CDR3 has 13 residues. In nucleotides, the CDR3 is TGTGCCATCAGTGAGAGGGGTTCCTACGAGCAGTACTTC. Amino acid sequence: CAISERGSYEQYF.

In regard to this clonotype: A much larger clone sits a single nucleotide away, making a read error possible. This sequence joins TRBV7-2 and TRBJ1-1; TRBD1 might be the D (5 bases). CDR3 size: 17 residues. The germline V gene has CDR1 SGHTA and CDR2 FQGNSA. V lost 1 base to trimming and J lost 4 bases, with 19 bases between them. Here the CDR3 reads CASSLGQGGGLCTEAFF. In nucleotides, the CDR3 is TGTGCCAGCAGCTTAGGTCAAGGCGGGGGGTTGTGCACTGAAGCTTTCTTT.

This clonotype occurred a few times. This chain connects TRBV6-2 or TRBV6-3 to TRBJ1-5; no definite D call. Germline CDR1 is MNHEY and CDR2 is SVGEGT. V was trimmed by 6 bases and J by 0 bases, leaving 9 bases between them. CDR3 size: 14 residues. CDR3 DNA: TGTGCCAGCAGACCTCGGAGTAGCAATCAGCCCCAGCATTTT. Protein product: CASRPRSSNQPQHF.

This chain links TRBV6-6 with TRBJ2-2; 7 bases line up with TRBD1. Germline V gene lookup returns CDR1 MNHNY and CDR2 SVGAGI (reference sequence). J lost 0 bases, V lost 4 bases, and 8 bases had no gene match. The CDR3 is 17 amino acids. CDR3 residues: CASSFFRGMTNTGELFF. The DNA for the CDR3 is TGTGCCAGCAGTTTCTTCAGGGGGATGACGAACACCGGGGAGCTGTTTTTT.

This clonotype was picked up many times. The chain joins TRBV7-6 to TRBJ1-3, with D uncertain. Germline V gene sequence: CDR1 SGHVS, CDR2 FNYEAQ. Trimming took off 5 bases at V and 3 bases at J, with 17 bases between the two ends. CDR3 size: 16 residues. The DNA of the CDR3 is TGTGCCAGCAGCGCGGACGGAGGCCTCTTTGGAAACACCATATATTTT. It yields the protein CASSADGGLFGNTIYF.

At least ten counts were recorded for this clonotype. V gene TRBV25-1 combines with J gene TRBJ1-1, with 7 bases fitting TRBD1. The germline V gene has CDR1 MGHDK and CDR2 SYGVNS. V was pared by 2 bases and J by 0 bases, with 3 bases of the junction left unmatched. The CDR3 length is 15 residues. The CDR3 region has the DNA TGTGCCAGCAGTGAACGACAGGGATTGAACACTGAAGCTTTCTTT. It yields the protein CASSERQGLNTEAFF.

The chain is built from TRBV12-3 or TRBV12-4 and TRBJ2-3; D possibly matches TRBD1 or TRBD2 (7 bases each). The CDR3 is made up of 15 amino acids. Between the trimmed V and J ends, which lost 6 bases and 5 bases, there was a span of 18 bases. CDR3 nucleotide sequence: TGTGCCAGCAGCTTCAGGGGGGGGCCTCGAGATACGCAGTATTTT. This codes for CASSFRGGPRDTQYF.

V gene TRBV20-1 combines with J gene TRBJ2-7; the match to TRBD1 covers 7 bases. The J segment lost 2 bases and the V segment lost 0 bases, leaving 7 bases of the junction unmatched. There are 15 residues in the CDR3. Germline CDR1 DFQATT, CDR2 SNEGSKA (reference sequence). The CDR3 sequence: CSARETGTATYEQYF. CDR3 bases: TGCAGTGCTAGAGAAACCGGGACAGCAACCTACGAGCAGTACTTC.

This clonotype occurred once. The chain links TRBV3-1 to TRBJ2-4, with TRBD1 matching over 9 bases. The CDR3 has 15 residues. The germline V gene has CDR1 LGHDT and CDR2 YNNKEL (reference sequence). V shed 3 bases, J shed 8 bases, and the junction held 8 bases outside the gene matches. CDR3 sequence (DNA): TGTGCCAGCAGCCATCTAGGACAGGGGACGGACATTCAGTACTTC. Its protein is CASSHLGQGTDIQYF. Combining the CDR3 with reference TRBV3-1 and TRBJ2-4 gives the whole variable domain DTAVSQTPKYLVTQMGNDKSIKCEQNLGHDTMYWYKQDSKKFLKIMFSYNNKELIINETVPNRFSPKSPDKAHLNLHINSLELGDSAVYFCASSHLGQGTDIQYFGAGTRLSVL.

The V gene is TRBV9, the J gene TRBJ1-2; D gene uncertain. The CDR3 is 17 amino acids. The ends were cut back, 4 bases at V and 2 bases at J, with 21 bases in the middle. Germline lookup yields CDR1 SGDLS and CDR2 YYNGEE. Here the CDR3 reads CASSPRGLVQNNYGYTF. The CDR3 region has the DNA TGTGCCAGCAGCCCCCGTGGGTTGGTACAGAACAACTATGGCTACACCTTC.

The chain joins TRBV4-3 to TRBJ1-2; possible D gene TRBD1, 6 bases. V lost 3 bases to trimming and J lost 8 bases, with 19 bases between them. The germline CDR1 and CDR2 sequences are LGHNA and YSLEER. The CDR3 loop spans 15 amino acids. CDR3 nucleotides: TGCGCCAGCAGCCAGGGTACAGGGAGGGGGAGCGGCTACACCTTC. Its protein is CASSQGTGRGSGYTF.

The sample holds a few counts of this clonotype. V and J are TRBV29-1 and TRBJ2-3, with TRBD1 identical over 11 bases. The CDR3 loop spans 15 amino acids. Germline-derived CDR1 and CDR2 are SQVTM and ANQGSEA. J lost 1 base, V lost 6 bases, and 6 bases had no gene match. In DNA, the CDR3 is TGCAGCGTACGGACAGGGGGCGTCGGCACAGATACGCAGTATTTT. Amino acid sequence: CSVRTGGVGTDTQYF.

V usage is TRBV4-1 and J usage is TRBJ2-5; tentatively, D is TRBD1 (7 bases). CDR3 length equals 15 residues. The V and J ends lost 2 bases and 1 base respectively, with 11 bases between them. Per germline, CDR1 MGHRA and CDR2 YSYEKL. Here the CDR3 reads CASSQYQGGQETQYF. The CDR3 nucleotides read TGCGCCAGCAGCCAATACCAGGGGGGCCAAGAGACCCAGTACTTC.

This clonotype was observed at least ten times. The V and J genes are TRBV7-2 and TRBJ2-7; D remains unclear. CDR1 and CDR2 (germline): SGHTA, FQGNSA. The germline V and J ends were trimmed by 3 bases and 3 bases, with 6 bases remaining between them. This CDR3 comprises 12 residues. This CDR3 is CASSFRIYEQYF. CDR3 in DNA: TGTGCCAGCAGCTTTAGGATCTACGAGCAGTACTTC. Supplemented by reference TRBV7-2 and TRBJ2-7, the full variable domain reads GAGVSQSPSNKVTEKGKDVELRCDPISGHTALYWYRQSLGQGLEFLIYFQGNSAPDKSGLPSDRFSAERTGGSVSTLTIQRTQQEDSAVYLCASSFRIYEQYFGPGTRLTVT.

This clonotype has at least ten counts. This sequence joins TRBV7-2 and TRBJ2-3; TRBD2 aligns across 12 bases. Germline CDR1 reads SGHTA; CDR2 reads FQGNSA. This CDR3 contains 15 residues. Trimming removed 2 bases from V and 5 bases from J; junction bases left unmatched: 2. CDR3 protein: CASSLSGLAGDTQYF. The CDR3 region has the DNA TGTGCCAGCAGCTTATCGGGACTAGCGGGAGATACGCAGTATTTT.

The sample holds many counts of this clonotype. The rearrangement joins TRBV12-5 to TRBJ2-1; 8 bases align to TRBD2. Germline CDR1 is LGHNT and CDR2 is FRNRAP. The CDR3 spans 17 residues. J was trimmed by 4 bases and V by 6 bases; bases with no gene match: 14. Here the CDR3 reads CASGPPGVSGAYNEQFF. The CDR3 DNA reads as TGTGCTAGTGGCCCGCCCGGTGTTAGCGGGGCGTACAATGAGCAGTTCTTC.

Many counts were recorded for this clonotype. The chain combines TRBV7-9 with TRBJ1-2; D not certain. CDR3 length: 13 residues. Germline CDR1 reads SEHNR; CDR2 reads FQNEAQ (reference sequence). V was cut by 5 bases and J by 2 bases, with 9 bases left in between. This CDR3 reads CASSPRGNYGYTF. In DNA, the CDR3 is TGTGCCAGCAGCCCACGTGGGAACTATGGCTACACCTTC.

This chain connects TRBV5-8 to TRBJ2-7; TRBD1 matches at 8 bases. The CDR3 runs to 16 residues. Germline lookup yields CDR1 SGHTS and CDR2 YDEGEE. J lost 3 bases, V lost 1 base, and 9 bases had no gene match. CDR3 residues: CASSLLRQGTYYEQYF. DNA for the CDR3: TGTGCCAGCAGCTTGCTACGACAGGGGACCTACTACGAGCAGTACTTC.

V gene TRBV29-1 combines with J gene TRBJ2-3; the match to TRBD2 covers 7 bases. CDR3 size: 15 residues. Germline CDR1 reads SQVTM; CDR2 reads ANQGSEA. V shed 0 bases, J shed 0 bases, and the junction held 3 bases outside the gene matches. This CDR3 is CSVEDLADSTDTQYF. The CDR3 nucleotides are TGCAGCGTTGAAGACCTAGCGGATAGCACAGATACGCAGTATTTT.

This clonotype was seen a handful of times. The chain joins TRBV5-5 to TRBJ2-1; 7 bases fit TRBD1. This CDR3 spans 14 amino acids. Germline trimming cut 4 bases from V and 8 bases from J; bases unmatched to any gene: 9. Germline V CDR1 and CDR2: SGHKS, YYEKEE (reference sequence). This CDR3 reads CASSGRRQGHEQFF. Written as DNA, the CDR3 is TGTGCCAGCAGCGGACGAAGACAGGGCCATGAGCAGTTCTTC.

This clonotype showed up many times. J is TRBJ2-5 and V is TRBV28; TRBD1 might be the D (5 bases). The CDR3 has 14 amino acids. CDR1 is MDHEN, CDR2 SYDVKM, per germline. V lost 5 bases and J 4 bases, leaving 14 bases between the germline ends. The CDR3 region has the DNA TGTGCCAGCAGTGGCGAAGGGGCATTAGAGACCCAGTACTTC. This gives the protein CASSGEGALETQYF.

Turning to this clonotype: This clone may be a read error of a much larger clone one base away. The chain combines TRBV6-6 with TRBJ1-1, with no clear D. Looked up from germline, CDR1 is MNHNY and CDR2 is SVGAGI (reference sequence). The CDR3 extends over 14 amino acids. The CDR3 is CANSYSSSQTEAFF. As DNA, the CDR3 is TGTGCCAACAGTTACTCATCAAGTCAAACTGAAGCTTTCTTT.

The sample holds many counts of this clonotype. The chain combines TRBV5-1 with TRBJ1-1; weak D call: TRBD1 (5 bases). The CDR3 length is 15 residues. Germline V lookup: CDR1 SGHRS, CDR2 YFSETQ. The V end was cut by 1 base, the J end by 1 base, with 11 bases between. The CDR3 nucleotides read TGCGCCAGCAGCTTGTTTTGGGACGGGAACACTGAAGCTTTCTTT. Its protein is CASSLFWDGNTEAFF.

The rearrangement links TRBV11-2 to TRBJ2-1; D remains ambiguous. The CDR3 is 12 residues long. Trimming pared 4 bases from V and 8 bases from J, leaving 9 bases between. CDR1 is SGHAT, CDR2 FQNNGV, per germline. CDR3 nucleotides: TGTGCCAGCAGCTCCCCGCCCCATGAGCAGTTCTTC. It yields the protein CASSSPPHEQFF.